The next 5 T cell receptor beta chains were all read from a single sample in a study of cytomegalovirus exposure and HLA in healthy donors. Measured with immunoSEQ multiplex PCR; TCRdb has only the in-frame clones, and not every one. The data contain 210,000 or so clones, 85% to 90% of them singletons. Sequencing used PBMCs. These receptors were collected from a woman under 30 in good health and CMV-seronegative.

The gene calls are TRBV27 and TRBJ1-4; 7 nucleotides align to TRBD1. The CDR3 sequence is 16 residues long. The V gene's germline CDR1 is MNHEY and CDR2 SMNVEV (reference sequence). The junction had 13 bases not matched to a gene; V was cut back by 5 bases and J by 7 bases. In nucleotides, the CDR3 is TGTGCCAGCAGTCCCATCGGAAAGGGGGCGGGTGAAAAACTGTTTTTT. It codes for CASSPIGKGAGEKLFF.

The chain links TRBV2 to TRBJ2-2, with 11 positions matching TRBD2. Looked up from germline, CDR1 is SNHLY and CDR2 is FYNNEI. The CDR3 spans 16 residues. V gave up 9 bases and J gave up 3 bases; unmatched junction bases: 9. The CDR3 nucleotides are TGTGCCAGTTCCACTAGCGGGAGTAGGGACACCGGGGAGCTGTTTTTT. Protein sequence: CASSTSGSRDTGELFF.

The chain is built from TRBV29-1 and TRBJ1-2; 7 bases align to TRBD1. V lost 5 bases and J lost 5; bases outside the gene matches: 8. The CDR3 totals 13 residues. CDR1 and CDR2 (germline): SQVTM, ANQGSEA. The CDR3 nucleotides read TGCAGCGTTCCCACAGGGGCCACTTATGGCTACACCTTC. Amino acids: CSVPTGATYGYTF. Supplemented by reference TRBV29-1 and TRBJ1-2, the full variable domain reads SAVISQKPSRDICQRGTSLTIQCQVDSQVTMMFWYRQQPGQSLTLIATANQGSEATYESGFVIDKFPISRPNLTFSTLTVSNMSPEDSSIYLCSVPTGATYGYTFGSGTRLTVV.

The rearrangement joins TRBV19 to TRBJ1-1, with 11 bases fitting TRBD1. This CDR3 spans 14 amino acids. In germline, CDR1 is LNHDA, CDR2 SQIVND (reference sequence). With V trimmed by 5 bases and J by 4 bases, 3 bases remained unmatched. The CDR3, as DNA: TGTGCCAGTAGTGCGGGACAGGGGGGCACTGAAGCTTTCTTT. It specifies CASSAGQGGTEAFF.

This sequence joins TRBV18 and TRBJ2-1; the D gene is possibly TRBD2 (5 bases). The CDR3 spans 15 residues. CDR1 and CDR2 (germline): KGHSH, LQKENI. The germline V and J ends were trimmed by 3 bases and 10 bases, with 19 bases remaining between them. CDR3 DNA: TGTGCCAGCTCACCGGGTTCGCCTGGGTCGGGAGAGCAGTTCTTC. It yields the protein CASSPGSPGSGEQFF.